The next 30 T cell receptor beta chains were all read from a single sample in a study of cytomegalovirus exposure and HLA in healthy donors. Researchers ran the PCR with 60 Vbeta and 13 Jbeta primers. The protocol was immunoSEQ multiplex PCR, while the TCRdb copy is restricted to in-frame clones and leaves out a portion. The table has 210,000 or so clones, 85% to 90% seen once. Sequenced: PBMCs. The source is a woman between 18 and 29 years old in good health and CMV-seronegative.

The V call is TRBV14, the J call TRBJ2-1; TRBD2 matches at 12 bases. Looked up from germline, CDR1 is SGHDN and CDR2 is FVKESK. The length of the CDR3 is 17 residues. V shed 0 bases, J shed 4 bases, and the junction held 4 bases outside the gene matches. CDR3 bases: TGTGCCAGCAGCCAAGATGGAGGACTAGCGGGATACAATGAGCAGTTCTTC. Amino acid sequence: CASSQDGGLAGYNEQFF.

This sequence joins TRBV11-2 and TRBJ2-1; D possibly corresponds to TRBD2 (5 bases). The CDR3 has 13 residues. Looked up from germline, CDR1 is SGHAT and CDR2 is FQNNGV. Trimming pared 0 bases from V and 10 bases from J, leaving 10 bases between. The CDR3, as DNA: TGTGCCAGCAGCTTAGAGGCTAGAGGGGAGCAGTTCTTC. Translating gives CASSLEARGEQFF.

The V call is TRBV21-1, the J call TRBJ2-2; the D call TRBD2 from the table was never checked on the DNA. TRBV21-1 is a documented pseudogene. The CDR3 has 17 residues. The CDR3 is CASSPGTSGTNTGELFF. The CDR3 nucleotides read TGTGCCAGCAGCCCCGGGACTAGCGGGACGAACACCGGGGAGCTGTTTTTT.

The V gene is TRBV5-6, the J gene TRBJ2-2; D unresolved. This CDR3 comprises 15 residues. V lost 4 bases and J 5 bases, leaving 15 bases between the germline ends. Germline assignment: CDR1 SGHDT and CDR2 YYEEEE. The CDR3 loop is CASSLLITETGELFF. The CDR3 DNA follows: TGTGCCAGCAGCCTACTAATAACTGAAACCGGGGAGCTGTTTTTT.

The V gene is TRBV6-4, the J gene TRBJ1-1; the D gene is possibly TRBD1 (6 bases). The CDR3 covers 13 residues. From germline, CDR1 is MRHNA and CDR2 SNTAGT. Trimming pared 4 bases from V and 5 bases from J, leaving 11 bases between. For the CDR3, the DNA is TGTGCCAGCAGTGCCAGGGGAGGGACTGAAGCTTTCTTT. This encodes CASSARGGTEAFF.

The chain is built from TRBV27 and TRBJ2-6; a weak D match, TRBD1 (5 bases). CDR1 MNHEY and CDR2 SMNVEV come from the germline V gene (reference sequence). Deletions cut 4 bases from V and 3 bases from J, with 28 bases between. This CDR3 has 21 amino acids. The CDR3 protein is CASSYNPGLGDGPYGANVLTF. Written as DNA, the CDR3 is TGTGCCAGCAGTTATAATCCGGGTCTAGGGGATGGCCCTTATGGGGCCAACGTCCTGACTTTC.

J is TRBJ2-3 and V is TRBV7-6, with TRBD2 matching over 14 bases. The V gene's germline CDR1 is SGHVS and CDR2 FNYEAQ. Trimming took 1 base from V and 8 from J; bases not matched to a gene: 20. The CDR3 covers 21 residues. The CDR3 loop reads CASSLGILFPGLAGVMGTQYF. In DNA, the CDR3 is TGTGCCAGCAGCTTAGGAATCCTGTTTCCGGGACTAGCGGGGGTTATGGGTACGCAGTATTTT.

The V gene is TRBV7-3, the J gene TRBJ2-7, with 14 nucleotides matching TRBD2. Trimming cost V 4 bases and J 5 bases; bases outside gene matches: 4. The germline gives CDR1 SGHTA, CDR2 FQGTGA. This CDR3 spans 15 amino acids. This CDR3 is CASSSGLAGAHEQYF. CDR3 nucleotides: TGTGCCAGCAGCTCGGGACTAGCGGGAGCCCACGAGCAGTACTTC.

The chain employs TRBV27 and TRBJ2-6, with TRBD1 identical over 7 bases. This CDR3 is 16 amino acids long. Germline V lookup: CDR1 MNHEY, CDR2 SMNVEV (reference sequence). V lost 4 bases and J lost 0; bases outside the gene matches: 3. The CDR3 nucleotides read TGTGCCAGCAGTTGGGCAGGGGGCTCTGGGGCCAACGTCCTGACTTTC. Translating gives CASSWAGGSGANVLTF.

J is TRBJ2-2 and V is TRBV9; D is ambiguous. Germline values: CDR1 SGDLS, CDR2 YYNGEE. Trimming pared 1 base from V and 3 bases from J, leaving 10 bases between. CDR3 size: 15 residues. The CDR3 DNA sequence: TGTGCCAGCAGCGTAAGGAGTCACGACACCGGGGAGCTGTTTTTT. Translated, it gives CASSVRSHDTGELFF.

J is TRBJ2-1 and V is TRBV27; TRBD1 aligns across 9 bases. The CDR3 totals 16 residues. Germline-derived CDR1 and CDR2 are MNHEY and SMNVEV (reference sequence). J gave up 4 bases and V 6 bases, and 10 bases lay outside the gene matches. This CDR3 reads CASSPPDRGFYNEQFF. DNA of the CDR3: TGTGCCAGCAGCCCACCGGACAGGGGTTTTTACAATGAGCAGTTCTTC.

This clone showed up just a few times. The V and J genes are TRBV18 and TRBJ2-1, with a possible D match to TRBD2 (5 bases). In germline, CDR1 is KGHSH, CDR2 LQKENI. The CDR3 spans 13 residues. Trimming left V 3 bases short and J 9 bases short, with 12 bases between. The CDR3: CASSPALRGEQFF. CDR3 nucleotide sequence: TGTGCCAGCTCACCGGCGCTACGGGGTGAGCAGTTCTTC.

This clone has only one observation. This rearrangement joins TRBV11-2 to TRBJ2-3; TRBD1 matches at 9 bases. CDR1 is SGHAT and CDR2 is FQNNGV in the germline V gene. The V segment lost 0 bases and the J segment 7 bases; nucleotides outside the gene matches: 5. This CDR3 is 15 amino acids long. Here the CDR3 DNA reads TGTGCCAGCAGCTTAGAGGGACAGGGACTATATACGCAGTATTTT. Translation gives CASSLEGQGLYTQYF.

The chain links TRBV7-9 to TRBJ2-5; D perhaps matches TRBD1 (7 bases). Germline V CDR1 and CDR2: SEHNR, FQNEAQ (reference sequence). V lost 7 bases to trimming and J lost 1 base, with 22 bases between them. The CDR3 loop spans 17 amino acids. The CDR3 nucleotides are TGTGCCAGCACCTTTCAGGGGGGCCCGGGAATCCAAGAGACCCAGTACTTC. Protein sequence: CASTFQGGPGIQETQYF. Complete variable domain (other parts from reference TRBV7-9 and TRBJ2-5): DTGVSQNPRHKITKRGQNVTFRCDPISEHNRLYWYRQTLGQGPEFLTYFQNEAQLEKSRLLSDRFSAERPKGSFSTLEIQRTEQGDSAMYLCASTFQGGPGIQETQYFGPGTRLLVL.

The genes are TRBV7-9 and TRBJ2-7; TRBD1 might be the D (5 bases). V lost 5 bases and J lost 0, with 8 bases in between. CDR3 length equals 13 residues. Germline V gene lookup returns CDR1 SEHNR and CDR2 FQNEAQ (reference sequence). CDR3 loop: CASSPTASYEQYF. In DNA form, the CDR3 reads TGTGCCAGCAGCCCGACAGCCTCCTACGAGCAGTACTTC.

This CDR3 reads CASSGPVNGNSPLHF. CDR3 DNA: TGTGCCAGCAGCGGCCCGGTGAACGGGAATTCACCCCTCCACTTT. The J gene is TRBJ1-6, the V gene TRBV7-9; the D is unclear. V gave up 5 bases and J gave up 7 bases, with 15 bases separating them. Germline-derived CDR1 and CDR2 are SEHNR and FQNEAQ (reference sequence). The CDR3 contains 15 residues.

J is TRBJ2-7 and V is TRBV5-1; 12 bases fit TRBD1. From germline, CDR1 is SGHRS and CDR2 YFSETQ. Losses at the gene ends were 3 bases for V and 5 bases for J; bases not matched to a gene: 6. The CDR3 has 15 amino acids. CDR3 residues: CASSWPGTGGDEQYF. The CDR3 bases are TGCGCCAGCAGCTGGCCCGGGACAGGGGGCGACGAGCAGTACTTC.

V and J are TRBV2 and TRBJ2-1, with TRBD1 as a possible D gene (8 bases). With 0 bases removed from V and 9 bases from J, the gap between germline ends came to 27 bases. The CDR3 has 19 amino acids. Per the germline V gene, CDR1 is SNHLY and CDR2 is FYNNEI. CDR3: CASSEAEPPSDREGAEQFF. The CDR3 DNA is TGTGCCAGCAGTGAAGCTGAGCCCCCCTCGGACAGGGAGGGTGCTGAGCAGTTCTTC.

The chain links TRBV2 to TRBJ1-6; 11 bases fit TRBD1. The germline V gene encodes CDR1 SNHLY and CDR2 FYNNEI. The CDR3 has 14 amino acids. After removal of 9 bases from V and 4 bases from J, the junction contained 2 bases not matched to a gene. The CDR3 is CARRDRGYNSPLHF. DNA of the CDR3: TGTGCCAGGAGGGACAGGGGGTATAATTCACCCCTCCACTTT.

The chain couples TRBV5-5 to TRBJ2-7; weak D call: TRBD2 (6 bases). Germline V gives CDR1 SGHKS, CDR2 YYEKEE (reference sequence). The CDR3 is 15 residues long. V was cut by 0 bases and J by 2 bases, with 12 bases left in between. The CDR3: CASSLAGGAPYEQYF. The CDR3 DNA follows: TGTGCCAGCAGCTTGGCCGGAGGGGCCCCCTACGAGCAGTACTTC.

This chain joins TRBV4-2 and TRBJ2-1; possible D gene TRBD1, 6 bases. With 2 bases removed from V and 12 bases from J, the gap between germline ends came to 14 bases. Germline V gene data show CDR1 as LGHNA and CDR2 as YNFKEQ. The CDR3 contains 13 residues. CDR3 residues: CASSQTRTVGQFF. The CDR3 DNA follows: TGTGCCAGCAGCCAAACCCGGACAGTAGGGCAGTTCTTC.

J is TRBJ1-6 and V is TRBV21-1; the table gives TRBD1 as D, unverified against the DNA. TRBV21-1 is tagged as a pseudogene. The CDR3 loop spans 18 amino acids. The chain's CDR3 is CASSLQNYRQGENSPLHF. CDR3 DNA: TGTGCCAGCAGCCTCCAAAATTACAGGCAAGGGGAAAATTCACCCCTCCACTTT.

The chain carries TRBV11-2 and TRBJ2-5; D call uncertain. This CDR3 has 13 residues. Between the trimmed V and J ends, which lost 1 base and 1 base, there was a span of 4 bases. Germline assignment: CDR1 SGHAT and CDR2 FQNNGV. As DNA, the CDR3 is TGTGCCAGCAGCTTAGGGGCCCAAGAGACCCAGTACTTC. It specifies CASSLGAQETQYF.

The chain joins TRBV11-2 to TRBJ1-2; 8 bases match TRBD1. Germline V gene lookup returns CDR1 SGHAT and CDR2 FQNNGV. Germline trimming cut 2 bases from V and 6 bases from J; bases unmatched to any gene: 8. This CDR3 is 15 amino acids long. CDR3 DNA sequence: TGTGCCAGCAGCTTATACAGGGGGACGGGAGATGGCTACACCTTC. This translates into CASSLYRGTGDGYTF.

There are a few counts of this clone. The chain links TRBV30 to TRBJ2-5; weak D call: TRBD1 (6 bases). V lost 5 bases and J 4 bases, leaving 20 bases between the germline ends. Germline assignment: CDR1 GTSNPN and CDR2 SVGIG (reference sequence). CDR3 length equals 15 residues. CDR3 region: CAWALGTPRRETQYF. CDR3 nucleotides: TGTGCCTGGGCCCTCGGGACACCACGGAGAGAGACCCAGTACTTC.

The V and J genes are TRBV7-9 and TRBJ1-2, with D perhaps matching TRBD1 (5 bases). This CDR3 has 15 amino acids. V lost 3 bases to trimming and J lost 2 bases, with 13 bases between them. Germline CDR1 SEHNR, CDR2 FQNEAQ (reference sequence). CDR3 protein: CASSLGLGTNYGYTF. The CDR3 coding sequence is TGTGCCAGCAGCTTGGGACTCGGGACGAACTATGGCTACACCTTC. Full variable domain (remainder filled in from reference TRBV7-9 and TRBJ1-2): DTGVSQNPRHKITKRGQNVTFRCDPISEHNRLYWYRQTLGQGPEFLTYFQNEAQLEKSRLLSDRFSAERPKGSFSTLEIQRTEQGDSAMYLCASSLGLGTNYGYTFGSGTRLTVV.

V and J are TRBV19 and TRBJ1-2; 7 nucleotides match TRBD1. CDR3 length equals 14 residues. Germline lookup yields CDR1 LNHDA and CDR2 SQIVND (reference sequence). V gave up 5 bases and J gave up 4 bases; unmatched junction bases: 7. The CDR3 sequence: CASSFPQGGYGYTF. The CDR3 coding sequence is TGTGCCAGTAGTTTCCCTCAGGGGGGCTATGGCTACACCTTC.

V is TRBV4-2 and J is TRBJ1-4; 9 nucleotides align to TRBD1. The CDR3 runs to 19 residues. Per germline, CDR1 LGHNA and CDR2 YNFKEQ. Losses at the gene ends were 2 bases for V and 0 bases for J; bases not matched to a gene: 10. The CDR3 reads CASSQFSPGQGATNEKLFF. DNA of the CDR3: TGTGCCAGCAGCCAATTCTCACCGGGACAGGGTGCAACTAATGAAAAACTGTTTTTT.

The V gene is TRBV15, the J gene TRBJ2-7; no clear D. Trimming removed 4 bases at V and 9 bases at J, with 16 bases between. Germline values: CDR1 LNHNV, CDR2 YYDKDF (reference sequence). The CDR3 contains 13 residues. CDR3 loop: CATSIRKTSGQYF. The CDR3 DNA is TGTGCCACCAGCATCCGGAAAACGTCGGGGCAGTACTTC.

The genes are TRBV7-9 and TRBJ1-1; possible D gene TRBD1, 5 bases. Germline V gives CDR1 SEHNR, CDR2 FQNEAQ (reference sequence). Deletions cut 4 bases from V and 13 bases from J, with 16 bases between. The CDR3 is 12 amino acids. The CDR3, as DNA: TGTGCCAGCAGCTCAGCCGGCAGGGTAGATTTCTTT. This translates into CASSSAGRVDFF.